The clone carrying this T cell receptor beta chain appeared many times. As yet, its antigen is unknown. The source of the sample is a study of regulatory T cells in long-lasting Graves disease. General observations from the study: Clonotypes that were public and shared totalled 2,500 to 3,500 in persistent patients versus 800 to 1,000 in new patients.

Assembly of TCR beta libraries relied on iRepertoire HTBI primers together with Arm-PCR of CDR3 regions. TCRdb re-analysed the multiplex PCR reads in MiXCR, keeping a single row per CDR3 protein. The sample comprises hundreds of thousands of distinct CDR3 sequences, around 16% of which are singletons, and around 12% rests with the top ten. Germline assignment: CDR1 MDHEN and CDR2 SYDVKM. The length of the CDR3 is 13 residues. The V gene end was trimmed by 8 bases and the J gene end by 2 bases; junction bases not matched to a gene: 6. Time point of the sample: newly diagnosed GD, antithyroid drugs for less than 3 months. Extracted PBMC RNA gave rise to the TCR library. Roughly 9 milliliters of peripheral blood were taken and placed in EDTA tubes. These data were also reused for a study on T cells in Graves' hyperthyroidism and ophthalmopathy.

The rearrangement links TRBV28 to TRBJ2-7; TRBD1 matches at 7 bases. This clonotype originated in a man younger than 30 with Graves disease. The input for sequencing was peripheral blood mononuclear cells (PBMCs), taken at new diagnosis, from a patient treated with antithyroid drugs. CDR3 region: CASATTGTYEQYF. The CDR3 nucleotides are TGTGCCAGCGCGACGACAGGGACCTACGAGCAGTACTTC.